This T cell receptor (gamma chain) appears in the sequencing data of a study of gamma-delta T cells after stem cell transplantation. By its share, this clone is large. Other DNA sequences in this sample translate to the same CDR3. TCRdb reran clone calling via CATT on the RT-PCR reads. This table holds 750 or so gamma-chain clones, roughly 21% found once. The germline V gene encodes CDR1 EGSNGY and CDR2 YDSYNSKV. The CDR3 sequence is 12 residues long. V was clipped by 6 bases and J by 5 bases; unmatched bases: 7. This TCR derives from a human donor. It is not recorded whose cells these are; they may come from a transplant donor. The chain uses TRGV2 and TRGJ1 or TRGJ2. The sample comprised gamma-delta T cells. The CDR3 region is CATWHRHYKKLF. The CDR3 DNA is TGTGCCACCTGGCACCGGCATTATAAGAAACTCTTT.